The 3 T cell receptor beta chains reported below all come from one sample, sequenced in a study of blood T cell repertoires in COVID-19. Using immunoSEQ multiplex PCR, the repertoire was profiled, and TCRdb retains in-frame clones only, with some absent. This repertoire shows a few hundred thousand clones, approximately 90% found once; its top ten account for 0.65% to 1%. Material for sequencing was peripheral blood. The receptors come from a young man with COVID-19, enrolled during active disease.

This chain connects TRBV11-2 to TRBJ2-7; D possibly corresponds to TRBD1 (5 bases). The V end lost 3 bases, the J end lost 6 bases, and 15 bases lay between the germline ends. This CDR3 region has 14 residues. Germline V gene lookup returns CDR1 SGHAT and CDR2 FQNNGV. This chain's CDR3 is CASSFTKGSPEQYF. The CDR3 nucleotides read TGTGCCAGCAGCTTTACGAAGGGGTCCCCCGAGCAGTACTTC.

The V gene is TRBV2, the J gene TRBJ2-7; a weak D match, TRBD1 (6 bases). The CDR3 has 13 residues. In germline, CDR1 is SNHLY, CDR2 FYNNEI. V was clipped by 8 bases and J by 0 bases, with 11 bases between them. As DNA, the CDR3 is TGTGCCAGCGGGGGCAGGGCCTCCTACGAGCAGTACTTC. Translating it yields CASGGRASYEQYF. The complete variable domain, with remaining parts taken from reference TRBV2 and TRBJ2-7, reads EPEVTQTPSHQVTQMGQEVILRCVPISNHLYFYWYRQILGQKVEFLVSFYNNEISEKSEIFDDQFSVERPDGSNFTLKIRSTKLEDSAMYFCASGGRASYEQYFGPGTRLTVT.

The V and J genes are TRBV11-2 and TRBJ2-4, with D possibly matching TRBD2 (5 bases). Trimming removed 1 base at V and 0 bases at J, with 13 bases between. Germline CDR1 reads SGHAT; CDR2 reads FQNNGV. CDR3 length: 17 amino acids. The CDR3 here is CASSLVAGSLAKNIQYF. CDR3 DNA sequence: TGTGCCAGCAGCTTAGTGGCGGGCTCACTAGCCAAAAACATTCAGTACTTC.